This entry concerns a single TCR beta chain. This specimen belongs to a study of CD8 T cells in ankylosing spondylitis. Per the germline V gene, CDR1 is KGHDR and CDR2 is SFDVKD. The CDR3 loop spans 15 amino acids. J was trimmed by 7 bases and V by 4 bases; bases with no gene match: 4. TCRdb reprocessed the 5' RACE reads via MiXCR and lists one record per CDR3 protein. The top ten clones hold over 0.55% of a sample with approximately 250,000 distinct CDR3 sequences, roughly a quarter of them seen once. Material: blood, either unsorted or a sorted T cell fraction (not recorded which). This rearrangement joins TRBV24-1 to TRBJ1-4; TRBD1 aligns across 11 bases. This clonotype originated in a male donor with ankylosing spondylitis or in good health (not recorded which). The CDR3: CATSDRTGGPEKLFF. The CDR3 DNA follows: TGTGCCACCAGTGACCGGACAGGGGGCCCTGAAAAACTGTTTTTT.